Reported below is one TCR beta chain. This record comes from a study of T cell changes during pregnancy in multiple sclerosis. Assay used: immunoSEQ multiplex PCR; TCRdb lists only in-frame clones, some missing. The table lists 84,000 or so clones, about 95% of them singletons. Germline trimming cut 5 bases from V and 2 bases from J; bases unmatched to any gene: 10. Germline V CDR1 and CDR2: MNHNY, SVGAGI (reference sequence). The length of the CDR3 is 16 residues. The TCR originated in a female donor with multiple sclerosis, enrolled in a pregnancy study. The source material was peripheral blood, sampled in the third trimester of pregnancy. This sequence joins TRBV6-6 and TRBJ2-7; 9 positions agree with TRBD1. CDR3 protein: CASSRRTGDATYEQYF. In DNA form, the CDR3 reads TGTGCCAGCAGTAGACGGACAGGGGACGCTACCTACGAGCAGTACTTC.